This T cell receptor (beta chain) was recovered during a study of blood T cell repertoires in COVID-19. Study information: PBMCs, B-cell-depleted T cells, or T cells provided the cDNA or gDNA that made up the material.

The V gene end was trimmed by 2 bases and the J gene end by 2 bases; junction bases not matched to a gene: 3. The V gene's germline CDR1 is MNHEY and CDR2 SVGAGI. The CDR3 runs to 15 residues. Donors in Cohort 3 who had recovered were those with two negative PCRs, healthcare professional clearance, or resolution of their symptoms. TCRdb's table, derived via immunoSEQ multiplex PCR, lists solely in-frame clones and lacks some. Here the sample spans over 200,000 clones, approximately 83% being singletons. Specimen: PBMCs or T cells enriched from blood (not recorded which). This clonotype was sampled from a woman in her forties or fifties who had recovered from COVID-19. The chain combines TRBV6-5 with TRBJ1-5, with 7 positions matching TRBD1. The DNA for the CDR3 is TGTGCCAGCAGTTACCGACAGGGTGGCAATCAGCCCCAGCATTTT. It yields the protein CASSYRQGGNQPQHF.